The source of this T cell receptor beta chain is a study of cytomegalovirus exposure and HLA in healthy donors. A multiplex PCR was run with 60 Vbeta primers and 13 Jbeta primers. Sequencing used immunoSEQ multiplex PCR; TCRdb keeps in-frame clones, though not all of them. Of 100,000 to 150,000 clones in the sample, around 78% were seen once. The TCR sequence derives from a man in his forties in good health and CMV-seronegative. The specimen was PBMCs.

The CDR3 is CASSDSGTGGYTF. The CDR3 bases are TGTGCCAGCAGTGACTCAGGGACTGGCGGCTACACCTTC. V usage is TRBV2 and J usage is TRBJ1-2; D possibly corresponds to TRBD1 (5 bases). This CDR3 spans 13 amino acids. Trimming cost V 3 bases and J 8 bases, with 13 bases left between them. CDR1 is SNHLY, CDR2 FYNNEI, per germline.